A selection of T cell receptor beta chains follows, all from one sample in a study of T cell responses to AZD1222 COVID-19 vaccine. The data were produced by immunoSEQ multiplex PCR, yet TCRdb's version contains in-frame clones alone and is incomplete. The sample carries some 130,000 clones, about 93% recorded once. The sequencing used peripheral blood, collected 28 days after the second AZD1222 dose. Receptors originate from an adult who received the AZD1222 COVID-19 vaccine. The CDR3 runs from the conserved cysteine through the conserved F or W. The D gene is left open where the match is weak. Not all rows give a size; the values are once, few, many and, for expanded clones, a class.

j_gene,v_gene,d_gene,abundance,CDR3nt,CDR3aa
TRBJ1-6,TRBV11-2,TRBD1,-,TGTGCCAGCAGCTATGGACAGGGTAATTCACCCCTCCACTTT,CASSYGQGNSPLHF
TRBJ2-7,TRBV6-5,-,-,TGTGCCAGCAGTTACTCGGCAGCGAGCTCCTACGAGCAGTACTTC,CASSYSAASSYEQYF
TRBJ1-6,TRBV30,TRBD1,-,TGTGCCTGGAGTGATCTTCTTCGGGACAGCTATGATTCACCCCTCCACTTT,CAWSDLLRDSYDSPLHF
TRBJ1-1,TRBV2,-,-,TGTGCCAGCAGTGAACCTACCTACGGCCAGACTGAAGCTTTCTTT,CASSEPTYGQTEAFF
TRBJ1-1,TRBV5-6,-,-,TGTGCCAGCAGCCAACTTACCGGGCGATGGAACACTGAAGCTTTCTTT,CASSQLTGRWNTEAFF
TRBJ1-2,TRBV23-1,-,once,TGCGCCAGCAGTCAACTGACAACTAACTATGGCTACACCTTC,CASSQLTTNYGYTF
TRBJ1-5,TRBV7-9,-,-,TGTGCCAGCATCACGCTGGTGCAGGTCTGTCAGCCCCAGCATTTT,CASITLVQVCQPQHF
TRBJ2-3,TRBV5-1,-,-,TGCGCCAGCAGCTTGGGGGAAGGACCAGATACGCAGTATTTT,CASSLGEGPDTQYF
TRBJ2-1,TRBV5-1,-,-,TGCGCCAGCAGCTTGGTGCTTGGGGAATTCGGTGAGCAGTTCTTC,CASSLVLGEFGEQFF
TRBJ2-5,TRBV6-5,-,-,TGTGCCAGCAGAACAGGGTTAGAGACCCAGTACTTC,CASRTGLETQYF
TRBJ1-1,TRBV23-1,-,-,TGCGCCAGCAGTCAATTGGTGTTGAGATTCGGGGTGGTGAACACTGAAGCTTTCTTT,CASSQLVLRFGVVNTEAFF
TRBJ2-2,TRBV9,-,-,TGTGCCAGCAGCGTAGTAGGCGGGGTCGGGGAGCTGTTTTTT,CASSVVGGVGELFF
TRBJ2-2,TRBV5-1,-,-,TGCGCCGGCCAACCGTTCGTTGGACCCAGACGTGCCGGGGAGCTGTTTTTT,CAGQPFVGPRRAGELFF
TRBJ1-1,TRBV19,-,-,TGTGCCAGTAGTTTTTCGGCAAACACTGAAGCTTTCTTT,CASSFSANTEAFF
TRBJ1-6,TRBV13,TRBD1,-,TGTGCCAGCAGCCCCAGCGGCCGACAGGGATCTAATTCACCCCTCCACTTT,CASSPSGRQGSNSPLHF
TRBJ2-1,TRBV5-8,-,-,TGTGCCAGCAGCCTACGTAACCGACCTTCGATCTACTCCTACAATGAGCAGTTCTTC,CASSLRNRPSIYSYNEQFF
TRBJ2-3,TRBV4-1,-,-,TGCGCCAGCAGCCAAGAGCAAGTCAGAACCACAGATACGCAGTATTTT,CASSQEQVRTTDTQYF
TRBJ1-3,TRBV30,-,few,TGTGCCTGGAGTAGGGGGGGTGGAAACACCATATATTTT,CAWSRGGGNTIYF
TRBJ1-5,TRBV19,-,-,TGTGCCAGTAGTGGGGGCTGGGGGGGTGTTCTCGGTCAGCCCCAGCATTTT,CASSGGWGGVLGQPQHF
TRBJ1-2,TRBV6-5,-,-,TGTGCCAGCAGTCCGACGGACGGGGCTGGCTACACCTTC,CASSPTDGAGYTF
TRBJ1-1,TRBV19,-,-,TGTGCCAGTAGTATCTCGATGAACACTGAAGCTTTCTTT,CASSISMNTEAFF
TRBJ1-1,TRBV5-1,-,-,TGCGCCAGCAGCCCCGGCCGAACTGAAGCTTTCTTT,CASSPGRTEAFF
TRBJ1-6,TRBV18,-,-,TGTGCCAGCTCGGACAGCCTCGGATCACCCCTCCACTTT,CASSDSLGSPLHF
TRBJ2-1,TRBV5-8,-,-,TGTGCCAGCAGCTTGGAGGGGGGAACCTACAATGAGCAGTTCTTC,CASSLEGGTYNEQFF
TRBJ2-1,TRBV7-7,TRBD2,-,TGTGCTAGCAGCCGGACTAGCGGGGGTGTGGACGAGCAGTTCTTC,CASSRTSGGVDEQFF
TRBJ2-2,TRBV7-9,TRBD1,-,TGTGCCAGCAGCTTAGATGGGACAGGCACCGGGGAGCTGTTTTTT,CASSLDGTGTGELFF
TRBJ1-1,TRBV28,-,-,TGTGCCAGCAGTTTTTTATCCAGGGCAACTGAAGCTTTCTTT,CASSFLSRATEAFF
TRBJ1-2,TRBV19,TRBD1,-,TGTGCCAGTAGTGAGTCGACAGGGCCTAGCTATGGCTACACCTTC,CASSESTGPSYGYTF
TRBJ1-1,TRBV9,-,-,TGTGCCAGCAGCGTAGCCGGCGGAAACGCTGAAGCTTTCTTT,CASSVAGGNAEAFF
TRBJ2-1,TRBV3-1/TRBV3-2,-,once,TGTGCCAGCAGCCAAGTGGGACTCGCCAATGAGCAGTTCTTC,CASSQVGLANEQFF
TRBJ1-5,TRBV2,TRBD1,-,TGTGCCAGCAGTGATTCAACAGGGGCTAGAAATCAGCCCCAGCATTTT,CASSDSTGARNQPQHF
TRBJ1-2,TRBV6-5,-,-,TGTGCCAGCAAGACCACTGCGTCCGGATATGGCTACACCTTC,CASKTTASGYGYTF
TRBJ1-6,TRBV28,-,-,TGTGCCAGCAGTTCCCTTAATGGGTACTCCTATAATTCACCCCTCCACTTT,CASSSLNGYSYNSPLHF
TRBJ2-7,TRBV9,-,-,TGTGCCAGCAGCGGGAGGGACAGCTTAACCTACGAGCAGTACTTC,CASSGRDSLTYEQYF
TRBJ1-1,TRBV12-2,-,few,TGTGCAAGTCGCTTAGTAAGGTCTGAAGCTTTCTTT,CASRLVRSEAFF
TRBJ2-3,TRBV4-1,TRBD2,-,TGCGCCAGCAGCCATAATAGGCGGACTAGGAAAGATACGCAGTATTTT,CASSHNRRTRKDTQYF
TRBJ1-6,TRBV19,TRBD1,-,TGTGCCAGTAGCGACAGGGGAAATTCACCCCTCCACTTT,CASSDRGNSPLHF
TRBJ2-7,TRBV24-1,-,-,TGTGCCACCAGTGAAGCCCAGGGCTACGAGCAGTACTTC,CATSEAQGYEQYF
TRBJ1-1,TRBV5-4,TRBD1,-,TGTGCCAGCAGCGGGGAGGGGACAGGTGGCACTGAAGCTTTCTTT,CASSGEGTGGTEAFF
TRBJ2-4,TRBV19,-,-,TGTGCCAGTAGTCAGGGGGCCAAAAACATTCAGTACTTC,CASSQGAKNIQYF
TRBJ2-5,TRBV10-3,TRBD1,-,TGTGCCATCAGTGACCCGACAGGGGTCCGGGAGACCCAGTACTTC,CAISDPTGVRETQYF
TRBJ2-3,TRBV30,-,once,TGTGCCTGGGGCGAGCAGGGGACAGATACGCAGTATTTT,CAWGEQGTDTQYF
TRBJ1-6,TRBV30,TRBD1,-,TGTGCCTGGAGCGGACAGGGGGCTGATTCACCCCTCCACTTT,CAWSGQGADSPLHF
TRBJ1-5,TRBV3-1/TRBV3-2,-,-,TGTGCCAGCAGCCAAAGCGGCGGTGGAAATCAGCCCCAGCATTTT,CASSQSGGGNQPQHF
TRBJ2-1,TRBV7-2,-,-,TGTGCCAGCAGCCTCTTAGGGGGGGACAATGAGCAGTTCTTC,CASSLLGGDNEQFF
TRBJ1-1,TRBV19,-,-,TGTGCCAGTAGCTTGGGGAAGACTGAAGCTTTCTTT,CASSLGKTEAFF
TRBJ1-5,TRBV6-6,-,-,TGTGCCCTAGGACAAGGTTACGGGGTAGGCAATCAGCCCCAGCATTTT,CALGQGYGVGNQPQHF
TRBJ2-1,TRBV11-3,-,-,TGTGCCAGCAGCTTAGATCAAGGGGGTAGCAGCTCCTACAATGAGCAGTTCTTC,CASSLDQGGSSSYNEQFF
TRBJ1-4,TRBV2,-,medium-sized,TGTGCCACCGGGACTGATTCAACTAATGAAAAACTGTTTTTT,CATGTDSTNEKLFF
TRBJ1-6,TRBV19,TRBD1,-,TGTGCCAGTAGTTGGGACAGCTTAAATTCACCCCTCCACTTT,CASSWDSLNSPLHF
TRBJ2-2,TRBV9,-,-,TGTGCCAGCAGCAACGGACGGACCGGGGAGCTGTTTTTT,CASSNGRTGELFF
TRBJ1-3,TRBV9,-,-,TGTGCCAGCAGCCCCGAACATGGGAACACCATATATTTT,CASSPEHGNTIYF
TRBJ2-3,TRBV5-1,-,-,TGCGCCAGCAGCGCTCACCCCGGTCTGGAAGCGCAGTATTTT,CASSAHPGLEAQYF
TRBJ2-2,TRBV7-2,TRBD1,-,TGTGCCAGCAGCCGACAGGGTCGGGAGCTGTTTTTT,CASSRQGRELFF
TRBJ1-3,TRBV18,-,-,TGTGCCAGTGCGTTAGGGACGGCTGGAAACACCATATATTTT,CASALGTAGNTIYF
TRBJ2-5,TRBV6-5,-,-,TGTGCCAGCAGTTATGGGGACTTCCTGGAGACCCAGTACTTC,CASSYGDFLETQYF
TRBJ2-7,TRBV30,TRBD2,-,TGTGCCTGGAAACCCGAGCGGGGTAGCTCCTACGAGCAGTACTTC,CAWKPERGSSYEQYF
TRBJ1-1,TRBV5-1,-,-,TGCGCCAGCAGCTTCGCGGAGGGGAACACTGAAGCTTTCTTT,CASSFAEGNTEAFF
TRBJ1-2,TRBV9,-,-,TGTGCCAGCTCGGCTACGGGGAGCGGCTACACCTTC,CASSATGSGYTF